This T cell receptor beta chain was recovered during a study of CD8 T cells in ankylosing spondylitis. The CDR3 extends over 14 amino acids. Germline V gene lookup returns CDR1 LGHDT and CDR2 YNNKEL (reference sequence). V lost 3 bases to trimming and J lost 3 bases, with 9 bases between them. TCRdb called the 5' RACE reads again in MiXCR, with one record for every CDR3 protein. The repertoire holds 250,000 or so distinct CDR3 sequences, with roughly a quarter as singletons. The chain has TRBV3-1 and TRBJ1-5; maybe TRBD1 (5 bases). The receptor was isolated from a male donor with ankylosing spondylitis or in good health (not recorded which). The source material was blood, either unsorted or a sorted T cell fraction (not recorded which). CDR3 nucleotide sequence: TGTGCCAGCAGCCAGGCACAGGTCAATCAGCCCCAGCATTTT. It yields the protein CASSQAQVNQPQHF. Variable domain in full (rest from reference TRBV3-1 and TRBJ1-5): DTAVSQTPKYLVTQMGNDKSIKCEQNLGHDTMYWYKQDSKKFLKIMFSYNNKELIINETVPNRFSPKSPDKAHLNLHINSLELGDSAVYFCASSQAQVNQPQHFGDGTRLSIL.